The 8 T cell receptor beta chains given below trace back to one sample, sequenced in a study of early T cells in non-severe SARS-CoV-2 infection. MiXCR was run by TCRdb on the 5' RACE reads, yielding one entry per CDR3 protein. The repertoire consists of about 110,000 distinct CDR3 sequences, with roughly 12% occurring once and the leading ten covering 3% to 4.5%. This sample comprised whole blood, obtained at baseline. The receptor source for this set is an adult who was a healthcare worker with PCR-confirmed SARS-CoV-2 infection or an uninfected control (not recorded which).

This chain connects TRBV29-1 to TRBJ2-5, with TRBD2 as a possible D gene (6 bases). This CDR3 spans 12 amino acids. V shed 5 bases and J shed 5 bases, with 12 bases lying between them. Germline CDR1 is SQVTM and CDR2 is ANQGSEA. CDR3 sequence reads: CSVLTGDETQYF. As DNA, the CDR3 is TGCAGCGTTCTTACGGGAGATGAGACCCAGTACTTC.

This clonotype was recorded many times. The rearrangement uses TRBV7-8 and TRBJ2-7; 8 nucleotides align to TRBD1. Germline CDR1 reads SGHVS; CDR2 reads FQNEAQ. Losses at the gene ends were 0 bases for V and 0 bases for J; bases not matched to a gene: 10. This CDR3 is built from 18 residues. CDR3 coding DNA: TGTGCCAGCAGCTTAGCAAAGGAACCGGGACAGGTCTCCTACGAGCAGTACTTC. The encoded protein is CASSLAKEPGQVSYEQYF.

The table lists this clonotype with many counts. This rearrangement joins TRBV29-1 to TRBJ2-7; possibly TRBD1 or TRBD2 for D (5 bases each). The germline CDR1 and CDR2 sequences are SQVTM and ANQGSEA. Trimming removed 6 bases from V and 3 bases from J, with 15 bases in between. This CDR3 comprises 13 residues. The CDR3 here is CSVLRGPYYEQYF. The CDR3, as DNA: TGCAGCGTCCTCCGGGGACCCTACTACGAGCAGTACTTC.

This clonotype was seen only once. The chain couples TRBV12-3 or TRBV12-4 to TRBJ2-3; D call uncertain. Trimming removed 6 bases at V and 6 bases at J, with 13 bases between. This CDR3 has 13 amino acids. The CDR3 here is CASSPSLQDTQYF. The CDR3 DNA reads as TGTGCCAGCAGCCCGTCTCTCCAGGATACGCAGTATTTT.

This clonotype has a handful of counts. The rearrangement links TRBV6-5 to TRBJ2-2; D call uncertain. CDR3 length equals 13 residues. CDR1 and CDR2 from the germline V gene are MNHEY and SVGAGI. V was pared by 6 bases and J by 1 base, with 6 bases between. The CDR3 DNA reads TGTGCCAGCAGATTCGAGAACACCGGGGAGCTGTTTTTT. Translated, it gives CASRFENTGELFF.

This clonotype was counted between two and nine times. This CDR3 reads CASSRLQQNNEQFF. CDR3 nucleotides: TGTGCCAGCAGCCGGCTCCAACAGAACAATGAGCAGTTCTTC. J is TRBJ2-1 and V is TRBV7-2; D gene ambiguous. The CDR3 runs 14 residues. The V and J ends lost 5 bases and 5 bases respectively, with 13 bases between them. Germline CDR1 and CDR2: SGHTA and FQGNSA. The full variable domain, rest sourced from reference TRBV7-2 and TRBJ2-1, is GAGVSQSPSNKVTEKGKDVELRCDPISGHTALYWYRQSLGQGLEFLIYFQGNSAPDKSGLPSDRFSAERTGGSVSTLTIQRTQQEDSAVYLCASSRLQQNNEQFFGPGTRLTVL.

The chain combines TRBV9 with TRBJ1-1; no reliable D call. This CDR3 is built from 16 residues. Trimming removed 0 bases from V and 4 bases from J, with 16 bases in between. In germline, CDR1 is SGDLS, CDR2 YYNGEE. CDR3 sequence (DNA): TGTGCCAGCAGCGTAGATCCCACAAAGGTACGCACTGAAGCTTTCTTT. Translating it yields CASSVDPTKVRTEAFF.

This clonotype was detected only a few times. This chain links TRBV5-6 with TRBJ2-1, with TRBD1 matching over 7 bases. Germline V lookup: CDR1 SGHDT, CDR2 YYEEEE. The CDR3 spans 17 residues. V shed 3 bases, J shed 6 bases, and the junction held 15 bases outside the gene matches. For the CDR3, the DNA is TGTGCCAGCAGCTATTACCTACAGGGGCCTATCCGCAATGAGCAGTTCTTC. Protein: CASSYYLQGPIRNEQFF.